The clone carrying this T cell receptor (beta chain) was counted at least ten times. The antigen remains unidentified. Trimming took 3 bases from V and 6 from J; bases not matched to a gene: 0. The length of the CDR3 is 13 residues. In germline, CDR1 is SGHNT, CDR2 YYREEE (reference sequence). This record comes from a study of response to subunit inactivated influenza vaccine. TCRdb re-derived calls from the RT-PCR reads in MiXCR, one entry per CDR3 protein. This table has a few hundred thousand distinct CDR3 sequences, 12% to 15% appearing once. Study outcomes and limitations: The authors offered the suggestion that each seasonal influenza vaccination recruits few new T cells.

This receptor was identified in a man in his fifties who received an inactivated influenza vaccine. This rearrangement joins TRBV5-4 to TRBJ1-5, with 10 bases matching TRBD1. The input for sequencing was PBMCs from blood, taken less than 13 days after vaccination. CDR3 region: CASSWDRGQPQHF. The CDR3 region has the DNA TGTGCCAGCAGCTGGGACAGGGGTCAGCCCCAGCATTTT.